The sequence of this T cell receptor (beta chain) was determined in a study of T cells expressing NK-cell markers. Overall study: Seven donors tested HCMV-seropositive and one tested seronegative among the eight sequenced.

The CDR3 is made up of 13 amino acids. Germline assignment: CDR1 SQVTM and CDR2 ANQGSEA. Overall study results and limits: Researchers report these clonotypes also headed the CD3+CD56-NKG2C+ fraction in four donors.

A remark on this clonotype: Its target is unknown.

Following a re-call of the 5' RACE reads, TCRdb has one entry per CDR3 protein and lacks DNA. Listed are 500,000 to 700,000 distinct CDR3 sequences; approximately 3.6% falls within the top ten. What was sequenced was blood T cells: a sorted CD56 or NKG2C T cell subset, CD4+ or CD8+ T cells, or bulk PBMC T cells (not recorded which). The rearrangement joins TRBV29-1 to TRBJ2-1; the D gene TCRdb calls, TRBD1, cannot be checked with no DNA. The receptor comes from a man younger than 35 in good health. The CDR3: CSVAPGQGYEQFF.